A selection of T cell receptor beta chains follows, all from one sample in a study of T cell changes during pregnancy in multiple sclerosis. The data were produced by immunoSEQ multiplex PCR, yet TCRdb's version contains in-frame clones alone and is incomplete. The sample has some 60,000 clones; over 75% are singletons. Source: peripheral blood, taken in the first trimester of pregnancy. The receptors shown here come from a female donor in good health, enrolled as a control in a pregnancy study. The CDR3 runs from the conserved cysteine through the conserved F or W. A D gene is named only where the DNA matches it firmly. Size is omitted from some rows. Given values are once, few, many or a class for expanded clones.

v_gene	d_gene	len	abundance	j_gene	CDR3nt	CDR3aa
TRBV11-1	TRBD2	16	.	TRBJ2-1	TGTGCCAGCAGCTCACATAGCGGGAGGGCCAACAATGAGCAGTTCTTC	CASSSHSGRANNEQFF
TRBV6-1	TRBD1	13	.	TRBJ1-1	TGTGCCAGCAATCCGACAGGGGACACTGAAGCTTTCTTT	CASNPTGDTEAFF
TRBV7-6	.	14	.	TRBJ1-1	TGTGCCAGCAGCTTAGGGGTTCAGGGGACTGAAGCTTTCTTT	CASSLGVQGTEAFF
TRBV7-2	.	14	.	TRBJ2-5	TGTGCCAGCAGCTCATTAAACCCGGGACTGGCCCAGTACTTC	CASSSLNPGLAQYF
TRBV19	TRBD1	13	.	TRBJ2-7	TGTGCCAGTAGTTTGGACAGGTCCTACGAGCAGTACTTC	CASSLDRSYEQYF
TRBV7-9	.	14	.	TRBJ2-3	TGTGCCAGCAGCCGCCGGGGAAACACAGATACGCAGTATTTT	CASSRRGNTDTQYF
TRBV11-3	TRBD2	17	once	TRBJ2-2	TGTGCCAGCAGCACTGGACTAGCGGGGGCAAACACCGGGGAGCTGTTTTTT	CASSTGLAGANTGELFF
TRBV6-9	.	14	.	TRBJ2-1	TGTGCCAGCAGTTATTCTCCTAGCTACAATGAGCAGTTCTTC	CASSYSPSYNEQFF
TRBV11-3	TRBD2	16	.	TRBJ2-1	TGTGCCAGCAGCTCTCGGACTAGCGGGAGTGGGAATGAGCAGTTCTTC	CASSSRTSGSGNEQFF
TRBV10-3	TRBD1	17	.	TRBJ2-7	TGTGCCATCAGTGGGGACAGGGGCGATCCGAGCTCCTACGAGCAGTACTTC	CAISGDRGDPSSYEQYF
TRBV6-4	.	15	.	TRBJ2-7	TGTGCCAGCAGTGAGACAGTTTCCCCAACCTACGAGCAGTACTTC	CASSETVSPTYEQYF
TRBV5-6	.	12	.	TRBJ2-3	TGTGCCAGCAGCCTAAGCACAGATACGCAGTATTTT	CASSLSTDTQYF
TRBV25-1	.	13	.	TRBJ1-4	TGTGCCAGCAGTGTACAGGGTGTGGGAAAACTGTTTTTT	CASSVQGVGKLFF
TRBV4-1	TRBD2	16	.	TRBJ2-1	TGCGCCAGCAGCGCCTCCTGGCGGGAGTTACGGAATGAGCAGTTCTTC	CASSASWRELRNEQFF